This T cell receptor beta chain derives from a study of T cell repertoires in cytomegalovirus infection. Overall study context: Public TCR beta signatures provided an indication of both CMV infection and a matching HLA type.

Notes on the study in general: Frequencies of public TCR beta families were cumulated, and this identified carriers of CMV plus the relevant HLA. The ex vivo response showed dominance by HLA-C-restricted CMV-specific TCR beta clonotypes.

Germline loops: CDR1 DFQATT, CDR2 SNEGSKA (reference sequence). CDR3 length: 13 amino acids. V was pared by 5 bases and J by 0 bases, with 7 bases between. This clonotype showed up just a few times. Its target is unknown. TCRdb independently ran MiXCR on the reads; one entry per CDR3 protein. The table has hundreds of thousands of distinct CDR3 sequences, more than 20% seen once. The origin of this receptor is a human donor in good health (CMV status not recorded). Some clones in this sample may be carry-over from other donors' samples. The rearrangement joins TRBV20-1 to TRBJ2-2; D is unresolved. The sample comprised CD8+ T cells from PBMCs. CDR3 DNA sequence: TGCAGTGCTTATTGGGCGAACACCGGGGAGCTGTTTTTT. Its protein product is CSAYWANTGELFF.